The next 10 T cell receptor beta chains were all read from a single sample in a study of blood T cell repertoires in COVID-19. The table came from immunoSEQ multiplex PCR; TCRdb's copy has only in-frame clones and leaves some out. The data show fewer than 200,000 clones, more than 75% seen once. The sample comprised peripheral blood. The receptor set was obtained from a man aged 45 to 65 who had recovered from COVID-19.

The rearrangement uses TRBV2 and TRBJ2-7; 10 nucleotides align to TRBD1. In germline, CDR1 is SNHLY, CDR2 FYNNEI. The CDR3 is 14 residues long. V shed 10 bases, J shed 4 bases, and the junction held 10 bases outside the gene matches. CDR3 coding DNA: TGTGCCACCTACCCCGACAGGGGGCATTACGAGCAGTACTTC. Residues: CATYPDRGHYEQYF.

This sequence joins TRBV11-2 and TRBJ2-1; TRBD1 matches 10 bases. With 0 bases clipped from V and 7 bases from J, the junction kept 9 bases outside the gene matches. The CDR3 length is 17 residues. Germline assignment: CDR1 SGHAT and CDR2 FQNNGV. The CDR3 nucleotides read TGTGCCAGCAGCTTAGATGAGGGACAGGGGTTTTGGAATGAGCAGTTCTTC. Protein: CASSLDEGQGFWNEQFF. The complete variable domain, with remaining parts taken from reference TRBV11-2 and TRBJ2-1, reads EAGVAQSPRYKIIEKRQSVAFWCNPISGHATLYWYQQILGQGPKLLIQFQNNGVVDDSQLPKDRFSAERLKGVDSTLKIQPAKLEDSAVYLCASSLDEGQGFWNEQFFGPGTRLTVL.

V is TRBV12-5 and J is TRBJ1-5, with a tentative D call TRBD1 (5 bases). Germline V CDR1 and CDR2: LGHNT, FRNRAP. The V end was cut by 2 bases, the J end by 6 bases, with 14 bases between. CDR3 length: 15 residues. CDR3 in DNA: TGTGCTAGTGGTTTGTATGGGCAGGGCGGTCAGCCCCAGCATTTT. Translated: CASGLYGQGGQPQHF.

The CDR3 DNA sequence: TGCGCCAGCAGTGCGGGGTTTGCAACTAATGAAAAACTGTTTTTT. It codes for CASSAGFATNEKLFF. This sequence joins TRBV10-2 and TRBJ1-4; D is ambiguous. Germline-derived CDR1 and CDR2 are WSHSY and SAAADI. The CDR3 sequence is 15 residues long. Trimming left V 4 bases short and J 0 bases short, with 9 bases between.

The V call is TRBV10-3, the J call TRBJ2-5; 12 bases align to TRBD2. CDR1 and CDR2 from the germline V gene are ENHRY and SYGVKD. The CDR3 extends over 15 amino acids. The junction had 4 bases not matched to a gene; V was cut back by 6 bases and J by 2 bases. The CDR3 DNA reads as TGTGCCATCAGCGGACTAGCGGGACCTCAAGAGACCCAGTACTTC. This sequence encodes CAISGLAGPQETQYF.

V gene TRBV7-3 combines with J gene TRBJ1-1; D gene unclear. The CDR3 spans 13 residues. Trimming left V 4 bases short and J 0 bases short, with 6 bases between. CDR1 is SGHTA and CDR2 is FQGTGA in the germline V gene. CDR3 nucleotide sequence: TGTGCCAGCAGCTCAACCATGAACACTGAAGCTTTCTTT. Amino acids: CASSSTMNTEAFF.

This clone occurred once. V is TRBV11-2 and J is TRBJ2-5, with TRBD2 matching over 8 bases. The V and J ends lost 5 bases and 4 bases, in that order; junction bases with no gene match: 15. This CDR3 region has 17 residues. Germline-derived CDR1 and CDR2 are SGHAT and FQNNGV. The CDR3 DNA reads TGTGCCAGCAGCCCGGATGGGAGCGGGGGAGTTGGAGAGACCCAGTACTTC. Encoded protein: CASSPDGSGGVGETQYF.

The sample holds one count of this clone. CDR3: CASMSGGTGSYEQYF. The CDR3 region has the DNA TGTGCCAGTATGTCTGGAGGGACAGGGTCCTACGAGCAGTACTTC. This chain links TRBV19 with TRBJ2-7; 9 nucleotides line up with TRBD1. V was pared by 7 bases and J by 1 base, with 8 bases of the junction left unmatched. CDR1 is LNHDA, CDR2 SQIVND, per germline (reference sequence). The CDR3 sequence is 15 residues long.

V gene TRBV10-3 combines with J gene TRBJ2-2; 10 bases fit TRBD1. Trimming took 8 bases from V and 8 from J; bases not matched to a gene: 8. Germline V CDR1 and CDR2: ENHRY, SYGVKD. The CDR3 is made up of 14 amino acids. CDR3 coding DNA: TGTGCCATCTGGACAGGGGGAAAGTCGGGGGAGCTGTTTTTT. Translated, it gives CAIWTGGKSGELFF.

The rearrangement uses TRBV2 and TRBJ2-3; 12 positions agree with TRBD2. The CDR3 sequence is 15 residues long. Germline trimming cut 1 base from V and 4 bases from J; bases unmatched to any gene: 0. Germline CDR1 and CDR2: SNHLY and FYNNEI. The CDR3 DNA reads TGTGCCAGCAGTGAAGGACTAGCGGGAGCAGATACGCAGTATTTT. It translates to CASSEGLAGADTQYF.